This T cell receptor beta chain was recovered during a study of vaccination and CD4 T cells after COVID-19. Study-level background: Either the Pfizer-BioNTech BNT162b2 or Moderna mRNA-1273 vaccine was given as two doses. Median draw time for post-COVID samples was roughly 96 days post-diagnosis (range 35 to 161).

This clonotype is classed as medium-sized. Its antigen is as yet unknown. Overall study results and limits: The great majority, 304 of 307 vaccine-specific clones, proved spike mono-reactive in convalescent patients.

Stated time point: late sampling 161 to 241 days after vaccination in a few convalescent patients. Positive PCR dates ranged from March to December 2020; these dates predated US Alpha, Beta and Delta variants. Germline-derived CDR1 and CDR2 are DFQATT and SNEGSKA (reference sequence). The CDR3 sequence is 13 residues long. The germline V and J ends were trimmed by 3 bases and 9 bases, with 12 bases remaining between them. TCRdb used MiXCR to reprocess the PCR reads, holding one entry per CDR3 protein. The sample has about 40,000 distinct CDR3 sequences; about 35% are singletons. Sequencing used CD4+ T cells from blood, obtained about 7 months after SARS-CoV-2 vaccination. The chain uses TRBV20-1 and TRBJ1-6, with D unresolved. The sequence derives from a human donor who had recovered from COVID-19. The CDR3 bases are TGCAGTGCTAGGGCAGTAGGTGGTTCACCCCTCCACTTT. This gives the protein CSARAVGGSPLHF.